This TCR beta chain was found in a study of shared clonotypes between healthy human individuals. Data came from immunoSEQ multiplex PCR; TCRdb stores just in-frame clones and leaves some out. Altogether about 2.3 million clones are present, approximately 93% being singletons, with the ten largest covering 0.39%. V shed 3 bases and J 4 bases; nucleotides not matched to a gene: 5. The CDR3 runs to 14 residues. Germline CDR1 MDHEN, CDR2 SYDVKM. Of note for this clone: Other DNA sequences from this sample encode an identical CDR3 as well.

This receptor was obtained from a man between 18 and 35 years old in good health. Some clones in this sample may be carry-over from other donors' samples. Sequencing used naive CD4+ T cells from PBMCs. Subset denoted: CD45RA+ positively selected. The rearrangement links TRBV28 to TRBJ1-1, with 7 bases matching TRBD1. The CDR3 DNA reads TGTGCCAGCAGTTTGCGGGCAGGGGGCACTGAAGCTTTCTTT. It codes for CASSLRAGGTEAFF.